The sequence of this T cell receptor (beta chain) was determined in a study of long-term antiretroviral therapy in people with HIV. Study background: Samples from the earliest time points predate the 2015 immediate-ART recommendation by about a decade.

This was the immunoSEQ v3.0 assay at survey level. Clones were sequenced by immunoSEQ multiplex PCR, and TCRdb holds only the in-frame ones, with some missing. Of 15,000 to 20,000 clones in the sample, about 74% were seen once. Specimens held 1-10 million cryopreserved PBMC prior to DNA extraction. The V and J ends lost 0 bases and 5 bases respectively, with 12 bases between them. The CDR3 extends over 15 amino acids. CDR1 and CDR2 from the germline V gene are MGHRA and YSYEKL. The clonotype originates from a man in his late teens or twenties with HIV. This chain joins TRBV4-1 and TRBJ2-3; D is ambiguous. Material: unsorted PBMCs, obtained 0.5 years before starting antiretroviral therapy. The CDR3: CASSQDGLMKDTQYF. The CDR3 coding sequence is TGCGCCAGCAGCCAAGATGGCCTTATGAAAGATACGCAGTATTTT.